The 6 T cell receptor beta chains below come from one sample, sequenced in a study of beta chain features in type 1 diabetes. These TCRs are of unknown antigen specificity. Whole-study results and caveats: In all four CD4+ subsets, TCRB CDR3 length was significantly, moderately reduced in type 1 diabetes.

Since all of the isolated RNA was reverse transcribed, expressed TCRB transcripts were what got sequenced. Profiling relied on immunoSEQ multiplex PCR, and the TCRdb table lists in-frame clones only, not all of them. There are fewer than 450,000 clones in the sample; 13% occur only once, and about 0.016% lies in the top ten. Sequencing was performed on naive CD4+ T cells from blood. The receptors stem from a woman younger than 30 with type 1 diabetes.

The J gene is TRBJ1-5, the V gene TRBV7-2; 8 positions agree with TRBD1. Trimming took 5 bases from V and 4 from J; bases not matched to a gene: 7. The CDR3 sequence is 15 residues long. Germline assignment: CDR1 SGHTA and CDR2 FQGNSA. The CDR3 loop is CASSPRGDRNQPQHF. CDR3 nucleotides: TGTGCCAGCAGCCCTAGGGGGGACAGGAATCAGCCCCAGCATTTT.

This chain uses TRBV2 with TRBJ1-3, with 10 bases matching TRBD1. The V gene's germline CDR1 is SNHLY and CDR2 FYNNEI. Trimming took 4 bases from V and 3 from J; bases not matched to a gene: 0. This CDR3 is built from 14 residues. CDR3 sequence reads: CASSGTGGGNTIYF. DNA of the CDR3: TGTGCCAGCAGTGGGACAGGGGGTGGAAACACCATATATTTT.

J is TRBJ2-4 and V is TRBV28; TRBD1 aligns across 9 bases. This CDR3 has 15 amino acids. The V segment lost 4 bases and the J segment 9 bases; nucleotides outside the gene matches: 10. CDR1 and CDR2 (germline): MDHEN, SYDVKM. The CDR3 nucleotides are TGTGCCAGCAGTTCCCTAGGACAGGGGAGTGTCATTCAGTACTTC. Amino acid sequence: CASSSLGQGSVIQYF.

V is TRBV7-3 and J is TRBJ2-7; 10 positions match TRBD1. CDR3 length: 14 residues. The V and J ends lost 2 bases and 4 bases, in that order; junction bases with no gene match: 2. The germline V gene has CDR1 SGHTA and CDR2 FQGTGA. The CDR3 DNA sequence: TGTGCCAGCAGCTTATTGGGACAGGGGTACGAGCAGTACTTC. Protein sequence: CASSLLGQGYEQYF.

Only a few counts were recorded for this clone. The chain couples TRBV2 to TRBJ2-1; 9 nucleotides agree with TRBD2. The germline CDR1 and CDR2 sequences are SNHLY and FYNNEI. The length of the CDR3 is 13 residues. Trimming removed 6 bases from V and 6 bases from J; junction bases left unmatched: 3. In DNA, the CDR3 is TGTGCCAGCAGGAGCGGGGGGAGCAATGAGCAGTTCTTC. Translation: CASRSGGSNEQFF.

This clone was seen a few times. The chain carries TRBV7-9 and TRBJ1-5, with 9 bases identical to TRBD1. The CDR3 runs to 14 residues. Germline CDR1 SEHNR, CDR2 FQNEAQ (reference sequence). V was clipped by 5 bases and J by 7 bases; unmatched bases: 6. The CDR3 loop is CASSTQGANQPQHF. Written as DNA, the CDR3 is TGTGCCAGCAGCACACAGGGGGCGAACCAGCCCCAGCATTTT.